Below, one TCR beta chain is given with its context. The antigen is unknown. These data belong to a study of OX40 agonist ivuxolimab in advanced cancers. On the study more broadly: Ivuxolimab, which is an agonistic anti-OX40 (CD134) antibody, was administered to the patients. Subjects had a mean age of around 63 years, with a range of roughly 20 to 79; approximately 83% were male. Study results and limitations: Patients with a partial response at 0.1-3.0 mg/kg had among the lowest clonal expansion.

The V gene lost 3 bases and the J gene lost 0 bases, with 15 bases spanning the gap. Germline CDR1 and CDR2: SGHRS and YFSETQ. This CDR3 is built from 17 residues. Profiled with immunoSEQ multiplex PCR; TCRdb holds only in-frame clones, not every one. Of some 100,000 clones in the sample, around 94% were seen once. The material sequenced was CD4+ or CD8+ T cells sorted from blood, taken in a trial of the OX40 agonist ivuxolimab. The rearrangement uses TRBV5-1 and TRBJ2-2; unclear D gene. The TCR comes from an adult with an advanced solid tumor such as melanoma, head and neck, liver or kidney cancer. The CDR3, as DNA: TGCGCCAGCAGCTCCCCCCCGGGCTACGCGAACACCGGGGAGCTGTTTTTT. As protein: CASSSPPGYANTGELFF.